This T cell receptor beta chain was identified in a study of Ad26.COV2.S vaccination and SARS-CoV-2 variants (dated by TCRdb to 2020 to 2023). Notes on the research overall: Donors in the vaccine arm were drawn from COV1001, a phase I-IIa trial of Ad26.COV2.S in healthy adults that was multicentre, randomized, double-blind and placebo-controlled. Trial participants were randomized into five groups of five, in which low-dose or high-dose Ad26.COV2.S was given once or twice, or placebo was given on both occasions. Ad26.COV2.S was administered intramuscularly at 5 x 10^10 or 1 x 10^11 viral particles, either as a single shot or as two shots given 56 days apart. The TCR-sequenced set comprised around 30 samples: roughly 19 Ad26.COV2.S vaccine recipients, 5 placebo recipients and 8 SARS-CoV-2 convalescent individuals. The specificity and breadth of SARS-CoV-2-reactive T cell receptors after Ad26.COV2.S vaccination were assessed by TCRbeta repertoire sequencing. Blinding of investigators to trial group allocation was maintained during experiments and outcome assessment.

As concerns this clone: The antigen it recognizes is unknown. No clone much larger than this one lies a single base away; base qualities are absent. In the same sample, other DNA sequences code for this CDR3.

CDR1 KGHSH and CDR2 LQKENI were looked up in the germline V gene. The CDR3 goes from the cysteine to the phenylalanine over 12 residues. The CDR3 DNA has 36 bases and is translated from base 1. Trimming costs V 4 bases and J 1 base, and their ends lie 4 bases apart. Overall study outcomes, separate from this receptor: After vaccination, spike-specific CD8+ and CD4+ T cell responses were reported to show substantial breadth. It was noted by the authors that total T cell responses may have been underestimated by the TCR breadth and depth analyses. Spike-specific TCR breadth was higher in Ad26.COV2.S recipients than in placebo recipients (P = 0.0014). Non-spike TCR breadth was comparable between vaccine and placebo recipients, consistent with the vaccine containing only spike. Comparing responses between vaccine doses or regimens was not something the study was powered to do.

TCRbeta CDR3 regions were sequenced with the immunoSEQ Assay. After extraction, genomic DNA underwent amplification by bias-controlled multiplex PCR, followed by high-throughput sequencing. Turning to the authors' computational methods: To quantify the absolute abundance of every unique TCRbeta CDR3 region, sequences were collapsed and filtered. T cell fraction was estimated by normalization of TCRbeta template counts to usable DNA, with usable DNA being measured through amplification of reference genes present in all nucleated cells. Repertoire TCRs were annotated as SARS-CoV-2-specific when V gene, CDR3 amino acid sequence and J gene were exactly matched to a known reactive TCR set. The reference SARS-CoV-2 TCR set came from MIRA and was filtered for enrichment in COVID-19-positive ImmuneCODE repertoires, removing public or cross-reactive TCRs. Based on the MIRA antigens, annotated TCRs were further analysed at the level of specific ORF or position within ORF. Depth was the summed frequency of annotated unique rearrangements, while breadth was defined as annotated unique rearrangements over total unique productive rearrangements. Two-sided Wilcoxon rank-sum tests were used to compare TCR breadth between groups. This is the immuneACCESS table as TCRdb keeps it, with only in-frame sequences that have V and J called. A part of the clones is gone; compared with another copy, unresolved V genes explain less than half, and the rest is unexplained. V and J calls and clone size follow that table, whereas D and trimming were derived from the DNA. The sample includes some 520,000 clones, with roughly 87% observed a single time. Of the sample, about 13% falls within the top ten clones.

The treatment or condition label, read with the paper, signifies: 15 to 20 received Ad26.COV2.S at low or high dose, single or two shots; about five received placebo; per-sample allocation not given. Repertoires of vaccine and placebo recipients were sequenced from samples collected on day 63 after the first injection. Between 29 July and 7 August 2020, Cohort 1b enrolled 20 to 30 adults aged 18-55 years at one site in Boston, USA. As a vaccine, Ad26.COV2.S was a replication-incompetent adenovirus type 26 vector that expressed a prefusion-stabilized SARS-CoV-2 spike protein derived from the original Wuhan strain.

Sequencing used peripheral blood, obtained in a trial of Ad26.COV2.S vaccine versus placebo. The receptor comes from a person aged 18-65 years who received the Ad26.COV2.S COVID-19 vaccine or a placebo. The sequence is built from TRBV18 and TRBJ2-5, with no reliable assignment of the D segment. The CDR3 protein is CASSRSQETQYF. The nucleotide sequence reads TGTGCCAGCTCACGATCCCAAGAGACCCAGTACTTC.